This T cell receptor beta chain came from a study of Ad26.COV2.S vaccination and SARS-CoV-2 variants. Study context: Each vaccinee took Ad26.COV2.S intramuscularly, once or twice 56 days apart.

Here immunoSEQ multiplex PCR was the method, and the copy in TCRdb shows in-frame clones only, minus some. The repertoire holds over 400,000 clones, with around 92% as singletons. Trimming shortened V by 6 bases and J by 4 bases, and 18 bases separated the two germline ends. The CDR3 is made up of 15 amino acids. Germline loops: CDR1 SNHLY, CDR2 FYNNEI. General study points: Vaccine recipients and placebo recipients showed similar non-spike TCR breadth. Substantial breadth was reported for post-vaccination spike-specific CD8+ and CD4+ T cells.

Documented treatment: 15 to 20 received Ad26.COV2.S at low or high dose, single or two shots; 5 received placebo; per-sample allocation not given. Sampling was done on day 63 after the first vaccine or placebo injection. Concerning this clone: Its cognate antigen is unknown.

This TCR derives from a person between 18 and 65 years old who received the Ad26.COV2.S COVID-19 vaccine or a placebo. V is TRBV2 and J is TRBJ1-1; possibly TRBD1 for D (5 bases). This material consisted of peripheral blood, taken in a trial of Ad26.COV2.S vaccine versus placebo. This CDR3 reads CASSGPGLQTTEAFF. Here the CDR3 DNA reads TGTGCCAGCAGCGGACCGGGACTCCAGACCACTGAAGCTTTCTTT.